The 6 T cell receptor beta chains presented below share a single source sample, sequenced in a study of blood T cell repertoires in COVID-19. The method was immunoSEQ multiplex PCR; TCRdb's version includes in-frame clones alone and lacks a portion of them. The profile covers about 380,000 clones, with around 87% appearing a single time and about 6.8% taken by the ten largest. Source material: peripheral blood. The receptor source for this set is a man between 18 and 35 years old with active or convalescent COVID-19.

V usage is TRBV6-5 and J usage is TRBJ1-5; D is uncertain. This CDR3 has 15 amino acids. Germline CDR1 is MNHEY and CDR2 is SVGAGI. The V gene lost 6 bases and the J gene lost 3 bases, with 15 bases spanning the gap. CDR3 DNA sequence: TGTGCCAGCAGAAGAGGGCCAAGCACCAATCAGCCCCAGCATTTT. It encodes CASRRGPSTNQPQHF.

The chain combines TRBV11-2 with TRBJ2-7; 9 nucleotides line up with TRBD2. Germline CDR1 reads SGHAT; CDR2 reads FQNNGV. This CDR3 is 16 amino acids long. J lost 1 base, V lost 0 bases, and 4 bases had no gene match. The CDR3 reads CASSLEVAGVSYEQYF. The CDR3, as DNA: TGTGCCAGCAGCTTAGAGGTAGCGGGAGTGTCCTACGAGCAGTACTTC.

The rearrangement joins TRBV25-1 to TRBJ2-4; D is unclear. CDR3 size: 14 residues. Germline V lookup: CDR1 MGHDK, CDR2 SYGVNS. Trimming removed 1 base from V and 12 bases from J, with 16 bases in between. CDR3 residues: CASSESSTRRGQYF. CDR3 DNA: TGTGCCAGCAGTGAATCCTCCACCAGAAGAGGTCAGTACTTC.

This sequence joins TRBV19 and TRBJ2-1, with TRBD2 identical over 10 bases. Losses at the gene ends were 6 bases for V and 8 bases for J; bases not matched to a gene: 10. The CDR3 loop spans 15 amino acids. The V gene's germline CDR1 is LNHDA and CDR2 SQIVND (reference sequence). CDR3 region: CASRLSSGSSHEQFF. CDR3 DNA: TGTGCCAGTAGACTGTCTAGCGGGAGTAGCCATGAGCAGTTCTTC.

This clone occurred once. The V gene is TRBV6-5, the J gene TRBJ1-6, with TRBD1 matching over 8 bases. The CDR3 runs 13 residues. CDR1 MNHEY and CDR2 SVGAGI come from the germline V gene. J lost 9 bases, V lost 6 bases, and 4 bases had no gene match. The CDR3 sequence: CASRDRAPSPLHF. As DNA, the CDR3 is TGTGCCAGCAGGGACAGGGCCCCTTCACCCCTCCACTTT.

J is TRBJ2-7 and V is TRBV2; TRBD2 matches 7 bases. V lost 6 bases to trimming and J lost 4 bases; unmatched junction nucleotides: 9. CDR1 SNHLY and CDR2 FYNNEI come from the germline V gene. This CDR3 comprises 14 residues. Here the CDR3 reads CASRREIGSYEQYF. CDR3 DNA sequence: TGTGCCAGCAGGCGGGAGATCGGGTCTTACGAGCAGTACTTC.